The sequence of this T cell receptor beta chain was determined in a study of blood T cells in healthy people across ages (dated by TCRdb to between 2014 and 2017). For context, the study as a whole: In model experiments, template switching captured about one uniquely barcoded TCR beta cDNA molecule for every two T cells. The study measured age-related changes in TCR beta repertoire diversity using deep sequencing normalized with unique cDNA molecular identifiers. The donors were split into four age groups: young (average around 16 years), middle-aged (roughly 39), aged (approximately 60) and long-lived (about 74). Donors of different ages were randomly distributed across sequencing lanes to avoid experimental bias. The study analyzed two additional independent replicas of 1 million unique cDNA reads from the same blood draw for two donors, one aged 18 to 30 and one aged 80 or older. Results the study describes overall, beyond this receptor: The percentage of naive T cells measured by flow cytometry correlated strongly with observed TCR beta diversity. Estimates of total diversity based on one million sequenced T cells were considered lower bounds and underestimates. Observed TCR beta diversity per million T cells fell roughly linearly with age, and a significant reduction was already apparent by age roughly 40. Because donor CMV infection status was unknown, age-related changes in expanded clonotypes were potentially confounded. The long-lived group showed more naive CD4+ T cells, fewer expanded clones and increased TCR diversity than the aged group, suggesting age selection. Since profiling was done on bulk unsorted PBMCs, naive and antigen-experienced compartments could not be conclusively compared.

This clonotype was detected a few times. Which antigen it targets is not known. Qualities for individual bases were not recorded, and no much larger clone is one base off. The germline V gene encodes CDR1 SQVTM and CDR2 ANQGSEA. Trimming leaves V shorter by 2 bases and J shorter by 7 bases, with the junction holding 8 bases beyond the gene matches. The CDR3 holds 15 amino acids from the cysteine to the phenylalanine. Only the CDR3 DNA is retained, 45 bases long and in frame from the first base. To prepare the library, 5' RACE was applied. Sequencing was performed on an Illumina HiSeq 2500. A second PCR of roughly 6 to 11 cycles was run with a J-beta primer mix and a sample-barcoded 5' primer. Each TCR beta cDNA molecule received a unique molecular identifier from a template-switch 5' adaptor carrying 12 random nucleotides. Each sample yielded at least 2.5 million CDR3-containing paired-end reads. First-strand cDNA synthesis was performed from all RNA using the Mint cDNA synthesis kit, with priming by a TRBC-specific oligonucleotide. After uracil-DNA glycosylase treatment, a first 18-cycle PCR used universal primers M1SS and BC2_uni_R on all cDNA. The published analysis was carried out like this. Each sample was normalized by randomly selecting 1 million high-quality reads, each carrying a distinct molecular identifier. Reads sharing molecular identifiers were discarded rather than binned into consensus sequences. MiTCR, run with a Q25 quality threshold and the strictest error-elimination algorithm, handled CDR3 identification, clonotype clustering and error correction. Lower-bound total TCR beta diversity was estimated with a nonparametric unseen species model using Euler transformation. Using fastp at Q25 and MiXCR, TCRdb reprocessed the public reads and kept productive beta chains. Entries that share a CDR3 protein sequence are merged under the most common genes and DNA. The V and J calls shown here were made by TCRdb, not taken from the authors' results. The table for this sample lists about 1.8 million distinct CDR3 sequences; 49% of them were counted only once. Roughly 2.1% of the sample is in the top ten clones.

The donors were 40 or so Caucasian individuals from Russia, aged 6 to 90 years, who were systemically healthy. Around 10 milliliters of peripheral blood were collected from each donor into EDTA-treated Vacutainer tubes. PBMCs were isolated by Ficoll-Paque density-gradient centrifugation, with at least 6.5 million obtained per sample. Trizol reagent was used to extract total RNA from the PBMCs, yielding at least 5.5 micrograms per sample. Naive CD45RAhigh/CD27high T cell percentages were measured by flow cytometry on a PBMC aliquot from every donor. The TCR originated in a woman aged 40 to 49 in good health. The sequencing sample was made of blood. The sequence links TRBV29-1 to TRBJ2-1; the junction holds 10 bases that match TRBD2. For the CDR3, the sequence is CSVERAGGPRNEQFF. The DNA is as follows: TGCAGCGTTGAAAGAGCGGGGGGGCCAAGGAATGAGCAGTTCTTC.